These 9 T cell receptor beta chains were all obtained from the same sample, sequenced in a study of cytomegalovirus exposure and HLA in healthy donors. The assay was immunoSEQ multiplex PCR, and TCRdb's table has in-frame clones only and misses some. The sample has around 98,000 clones, approximately 90% seen once. Sequenced sample: PBMCs. These receptors all come from a woman under 40 in good health and CMV-seronegative.

The chain employs TRBV4-1 and TRBJ2-1, with D perhaps matching TRBD2 (7 bases). The CDR3 is 16 residues long. V lost 5 bases, J lost 1 base, and 15 bases lay in between. Germline CDR1 is MGHRA and CDR2 is YSYEKL. The CDR3 DNA reads TGCGCCAGCAGCAAAAGGGGGGAGGGTTCCTACAATGAGCAGTTCTTC. The encoded protein is CASSKRGEGSYNEQFF.

V gene TRBV25-1 combines with J gene TRBJ2-1, with a tentative D call TRBD2 (7 bases). Germline V gene sequence: CDR1 MGHDK, CDR2 SYGVNS. The CDR3 length is 14 residues. The V end was cut by 8 bases, the J end by 0 bases, with 11 bases between. CDR3 in amino acids: CASCGGPSYNEQFF. Written as DNA, the CDR3 is TGTGCCAGCTGCGGGGGCCCCTCCTACAATGAGCAGTTCTTC.

This chain links TRBV9 with TRBJ2-2; D may be TRBD1 (5 bases). V was shortened by 0 bases and J by 2 bases, with 8 bases between the two germline ends. This CDR3 region has 15 residues. Germline loops: CDR1 SGDLS, CDR2 YYNGEE. This CDR3 is CASSVGTFNTGELFF. The CDR3 DNA reads as TGTGCCAGCAGCGTAGGGACATTCAACACCGGGGAGCTGTTTTTT.

The chain is built from TRBV27 and TRBJ2-5, with no clear D. The V gene's germline CDR1 is MNHEY and CDR2 SMNVEV (reference sequence). This CDR3 has 13 amino acids. With 6 bases removed from V and 4 bases from J, the gap between germline ends came to 12 bases. The CDR3 nucleotides read TGTGCCAGCAGCCCCCCGTGGGCAGAGACCCAGTACTTC. The encoded protein is CASSPPWAETQYF.

The chain employs TRBV27 and TRBJ2-5, with D tentatively TRBD1 (6 bases). Germline CDR1 reads MNHEY; CDR2 reads SMNVEV (reference sequence). Trimming left V 7 bases short and J 5 bases short, with 14 bases between. The CDR3 runs 13 residues. The CDR3, as DNA: TGTGCCAGCACTCAGACAGGTCGCGAGACCCAGTACTTC. The encoded protein is CASTQTGRETQYF.

This rearrangement joins TRBV6-1 to TRBJ2-7, with D possibly matching TRBD2 (6 bases). The V gene lost 3 bases and the J gene lost 3 bases, with 9 bases spanning the gap. Germline V CDR1 and CDR2: MNHNS, SASEGT. This CDR3 spans 13 amino acids. The CDR3 DNA follows: TGTGCCAGCAGTGACGGGGGAGGCTACGAGCAGTACTTC. Encoded protein: CASSDGGGYEQYF.

This rearrangement joins TRBV5-1 to TRBJ2-2; 7 bases fit TRBD2. CDR1 SGHRS and CDR2 YFSETQ come from the germline V gene. Trimming at V came to 2 bases and at J to 2 bases, leaving 3 bases not matched to a gene. This CDR3 region has 15 residues. The CDR3 region is CASSFLAVNTGELFF. The CDR3 DNA follows: TGCGCCAGCAGCTTCCTAGCGGTCAACACCGGGGAGCTGTTTTTT. The whole variable domain, filled in from reference TRBV5-1 and TRBJ2-2, reads KAGVTQTPRYLIKTRGQQVTLSCSPISGHRSVSWYQQTPGQGLQFLFEYFSETQRNKGNFPGRFSGRQFSNSRSEMNVSTLELGDSALYLCASSFLAVNTGELFFGEGSRLTVL.

The V gene is TRBV7-3, the J gene TRBJ1-1; possibly TRBD1 for D (6 bases). Germline V gives CDR1 SGHTA, CDR2 FQGTGA. CDR3 length equals 13 residues. Trimming stripped 3 bases from V and 8 bases from J, with 13 bases between. The CDR3 here is CASSFLQGAEAFF. Here the CDR3 DNA reads TGTGCCAGCAGCTTCCTACAGGGAGCCGAAGCTTTCTTT.

The CDR3 DNA follows: TGTGCCAGCAGTTACCTAGGGACAGGGTTAACCTACGAGCAGTACTTC. The encoded protein is CASSYLGTGLTYEQYF. V and J are TRBV6-5 and TRBJ2-7, with 9 bases that match TRBD1. The CDR3 length is 16 residues. CDR1 is MNHEY and CDR2 is SVGAGI in the germline V gene. Trimming removed 2 bases from V and 2 bases from J; junction bases left unmatched: 7.